This TCR beta chain was identified during a study of a mutant IDH1 vaccine in newly diagnosed glioma. Study as a whole: Vaccinations were initiated 4-6 weeks following radiotherapy alone, or were given together with temozolomide cycles. Previous treatment comprised radiotherapy, temozolomide, or both, mostly both.

The CDR3 consists of 20 residues. The germline V and J ends were trimmed by 5 bases and 5 bases, with 31 bases remaining between them. Germline CDR1 and CDR2: LNHDA and SQIVND (reference sequence). By proportion, this clone is medium-sized. Its antigen is undetermined. Some clones are missing from TCRdb's copy, which holds only in-frame ones; the method was immunoSEQ multiplex PCR. Seen here are about 61,000 clones, over 70% observed once, and the top ten hold 5% to 6.5%. Time point reported: week 11, during vaccination. Each dose delivered 300 ug of mutant IDH1 20-mer peptide subcutaneously with imiquimod.

The rearrangement joins TRBV19 to TRBJ1-5; D remains unclear. Sequencing was performed on PBMCs, taken from a glioma patient whose treatment included an IDH1 peptide vaccine. The receptor was derived from a man between 50 and 59 years old with glioma. The CDR3 nucleotides are TGTGCCAGTAGTCCCCTCTCTCCGGGTTTTACGGTGTCGGGTTATCAGCCCCAGCATTTT. The encoded protein is CASSPLSPGFTVSGYQPQHF.